In this sample, the clone carrying this T cell receptor (beta chain) turned up a few times. As yet, its antigen is unknown. Trimming took off 1 base at V and 3 bases at J, with 4 bases between the two ends. Per germline, CDR1 LGHDT and CDR2 YNNKEL (reference sequence). The length of the CDR3 is 14 residues. This sample was included in a study of CD8 T cells in ankylosing spondylitis. TCRdb itself ran the 5' RACE reads through MiXCR, one entry per CDR3 protein. Here the sample spans fewer than 450,000 distinct CDR3 sequences, about 15% being singletons. Study outcomes and limitations: According to the report, clones linked to the disease were significantly enriched in matched synovial fluid samples taken from ankylosing spondylitis patients. For ankylosing spondylitis blood, a TCR beta motif of 7 or 8 highly homologous variants appeared characteristic. Peripheral blood held disease-linked clones only at relatively low frequency, and these were CD8+.

The source is a male donor with ankylosing spondylitis. This rearrangement joins TRBV3-1 to TRBJ2-6, with unresolved D. Sequenced: blood, either unsorted or a sorted T cell fraction (not recorded which). CDR3: CASSQVNGANVLTF. In nucleotides, the CDR3 is TGTGCCAGCAGCCAAGTTAATGGGGCCAACGTCCTGACTTTC.